The source of this T cell receptor (beta chain) is a study of somatic mutations in cytotoxic T cells in rheumatoid arthritis. The study's findings and limits: Among around 71 patients, fewer than ten showed a largest CD8+ clone that surpassed 20% of CD8+ cells. Nothing was done to adjust for multiple comparisons when TRBV07 showed up slightly less in rheumatoid arthritis patients. CD8+ T cells showed clonality that did not differ significantly between patients with rheumatoid arthritis and age-matched healthy controls.

CDR3 length equals 14 residues. Germline V lookup: CDR1 SQVTM, CDR2 ANQGSEA. This clone has a single count. Its antigen is still unknown. The method was immunoSEQ multiplex PCR; TCRdb's version includes in-frame clones alone and lacks a portion of them. The repertoire holds some 14,000 clones, with around 68% as singletons. Isolation of CD4+ and CD8+ cells used positive magnetic bead selection, with purity checked by flow cytometry. The chain carries TRBV29-1 and TRBJ2-5; 7 bases are a match to TRBD1. The DNA end favors TRBJ2-7, so the J call may be wrong. This receptor was identified in an adult with rheumatoid arthritis. The sample consisted of CD8+ T cells sorted from blood. CDR3 protein: CSVEEGDSSYEQYF. The DNA for the CDR3 is TGCAGCGTTGAAGAGGGGGACAGCTCCTACGAGCAGTACTTC.